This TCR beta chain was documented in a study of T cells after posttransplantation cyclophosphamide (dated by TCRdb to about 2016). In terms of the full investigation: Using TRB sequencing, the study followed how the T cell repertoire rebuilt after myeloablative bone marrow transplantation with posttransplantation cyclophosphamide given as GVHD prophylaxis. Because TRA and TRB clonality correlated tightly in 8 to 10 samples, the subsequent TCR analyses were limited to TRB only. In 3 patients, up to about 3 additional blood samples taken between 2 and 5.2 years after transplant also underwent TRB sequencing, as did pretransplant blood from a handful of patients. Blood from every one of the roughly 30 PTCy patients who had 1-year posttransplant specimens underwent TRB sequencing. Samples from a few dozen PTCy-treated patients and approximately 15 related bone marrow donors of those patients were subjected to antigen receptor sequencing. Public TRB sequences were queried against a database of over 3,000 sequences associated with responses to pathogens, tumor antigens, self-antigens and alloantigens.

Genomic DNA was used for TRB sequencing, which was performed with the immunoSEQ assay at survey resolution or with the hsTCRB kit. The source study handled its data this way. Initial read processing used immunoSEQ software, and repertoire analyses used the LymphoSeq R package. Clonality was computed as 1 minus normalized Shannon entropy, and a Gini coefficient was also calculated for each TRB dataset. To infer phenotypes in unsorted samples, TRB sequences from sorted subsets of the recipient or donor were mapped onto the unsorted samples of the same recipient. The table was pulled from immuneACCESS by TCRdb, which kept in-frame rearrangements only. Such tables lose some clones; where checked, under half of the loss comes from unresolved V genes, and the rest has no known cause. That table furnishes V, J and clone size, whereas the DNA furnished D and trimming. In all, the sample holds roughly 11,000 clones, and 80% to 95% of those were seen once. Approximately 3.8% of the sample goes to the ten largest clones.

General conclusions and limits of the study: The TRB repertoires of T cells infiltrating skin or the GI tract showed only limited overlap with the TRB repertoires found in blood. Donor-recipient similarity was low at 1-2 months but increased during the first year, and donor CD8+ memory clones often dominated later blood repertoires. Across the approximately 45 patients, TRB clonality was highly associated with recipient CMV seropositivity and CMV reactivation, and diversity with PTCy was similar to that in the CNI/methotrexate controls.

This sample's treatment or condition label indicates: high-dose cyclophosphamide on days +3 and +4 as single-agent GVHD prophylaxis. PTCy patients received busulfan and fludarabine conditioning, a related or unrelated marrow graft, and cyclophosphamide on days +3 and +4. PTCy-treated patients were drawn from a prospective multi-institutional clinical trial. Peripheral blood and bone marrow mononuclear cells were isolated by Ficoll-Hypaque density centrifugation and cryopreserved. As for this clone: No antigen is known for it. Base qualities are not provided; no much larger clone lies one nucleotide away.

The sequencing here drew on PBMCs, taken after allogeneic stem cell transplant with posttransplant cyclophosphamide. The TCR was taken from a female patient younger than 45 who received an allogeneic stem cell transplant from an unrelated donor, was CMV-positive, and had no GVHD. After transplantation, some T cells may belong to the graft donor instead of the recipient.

CDR3 protein: CSVDRRGQGAQYF. The DNA is TGCAGCGTTGATAGGCGGGGCCAGGGAGCGCAGTATTTT. The chain joins TRBV29-1 to TRBJ2-3, with TRBD2 perhaps the D gene, on 6 matching bases. Taken from cysteine to phenylalanine, the CDR3 has 13 residues. Only CDR3 DNA remains: 39 bases, in frame from the first base. Based on the germline V gene, the CDR1 and CDR2 sequences are SQVTM and ANQGSEA. V loses 3 bases, J loses 10 bases, and the germline ends lie 17 bases apart.